This T cell receptor beta chain comes out of a study of blood T cell repertoires in COVID-19. The wider study: Researchers got acute and convalescent COVID-19 samples from the United States, Italy and Spain. Nucleic acid was either cDNA or gDNA, and it came from T cells, B-cell-depleted T cells, or PBMCs.

There are 15 residues in the CDR3. Germline assignment: CDR1 LGHNA and CDR2 YNFKEQ. V was clipped by 0 bases and J by 1 base; unmatched bases: 1. Original processing methods: The authors estimated nucleated cell counts from reference gene primer amplification. Only in-frame clones appear in the TCRdb table, and some are missing; sequencing was by immunoSEQ multiplex PCR. V, J and clone size were drawn from that table, and D and trimming were deduced from the DNA. The profile shows about 140,000 clones, roughly 80% of them singletons. The chain joins TRBV4-2 to TRBJ1-2, with TRBD1 matching over 8 bases. The sequenced material came from peripheral blood. This TCR derives from a woman aged 50 to 65 with active or convalescent COVID-19. The CDR3 bases are TGTGCCAGCAGCCAAGAGACAGGGGTTAACTATGGCTACACCTTC. As protein: CASSQETGVNYGYTF.